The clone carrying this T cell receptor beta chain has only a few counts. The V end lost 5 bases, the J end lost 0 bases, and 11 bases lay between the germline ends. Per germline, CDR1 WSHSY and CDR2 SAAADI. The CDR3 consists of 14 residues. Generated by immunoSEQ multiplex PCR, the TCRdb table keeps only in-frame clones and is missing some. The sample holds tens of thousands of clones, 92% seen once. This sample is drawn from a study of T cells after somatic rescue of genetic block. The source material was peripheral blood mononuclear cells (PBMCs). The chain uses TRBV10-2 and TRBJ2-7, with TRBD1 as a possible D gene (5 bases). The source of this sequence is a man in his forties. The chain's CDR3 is CASSKGLSSYEQYF. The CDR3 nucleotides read TGCGCCAGCAGTAAGGGGCTCAGCTCCTACGAGCAGTACTTC.